What follows are 30 T cell receptor beta chains derived from one specimen sequenced in a study of T cell clones after liver transplantation. Profiling relied on immunoSEQ multiplex PCR, and the TCRdb table lists in-frame clones only, not all of them. The sample contains some 9,000 clones, around 79% of which appear only once. Material: CD8+ T cells from blood, obtained before liver transplant. Receptor source: a human donor who received a liver transplant.

This rearrangement joins TRBV5-1 to TRBJ1-1; D is perhaps TRBD1 (5 bases). Germline CDR1 SGHRS, CDR2 YFSETQ. The V and J ends lost 2 bases and 11 bases respectively, with 10 bases between them. This CDR3 has 11 residues. The CDR3 region has the DNA TGCGCCAGCAGCTTAGGGGCCGGGGCTTTCTTT. Protein: CASSLGAGAFF.

The genes are TRBV4-1 and TRBJ2-3; D unclear. This CDR3 has 15 amino acids. Deletions cut 0 bases from V and 4 bases from J, with 11 bases between. Germline V gives CDR1 MGHRA, CDR2 YSYEKL. The CDR3 sequence is CASSQEAGRPDTQYF. For the CDR3, the DNA is TGCGCCAGCAGCCAAGAGGCCGGCCGGCCAGATACGCAGTATTTT.

V is TRBV13 and J is TRBJ2-7, with a possible D match to TRBD2 (6 bases). The CDR3 consists of 12 residues. The ends were cut back, 5 bases at V and 3 bases at J, with 8 bases in the middle. Germline V gene lookup returns CDR1 PRHDT and CDR2 FYEKMQ (reference sequence). The CDR3 loop reads CASSPGVYEQYF. The CDR3 DNA is TGTGCCAGCAGCCCGGGAGTCTACGAGCAGTACTTC.

In this sample, this clone turned up a few times. The chain couples TRBV7-9 to TRBJ1-5; no firm D call. Germline CDR1 is SEHNR and CDR2 is FQNEAQ (reference sequence). V lost 1 base and J 6 bases, leaving 10 bases between the germline ends. The length of the CDR3 is 14 residues. CDR3 amino acids: CASSLGRVPQPQHF. In nucleotides, the CDR3 is TGTGCCAGCAGCTTAGGAAGGGTTCCTCAGCCCCAGCATTTT.

The rearrangement joins TRBV7-2 to TRBJ2-1; 10 nucleotides agree with TRBD2. CDR3 length: 17 residues. The germline CDR1 and CDR2 sequences are SGHTA and FQGNSA. V shed 1 base, J shed 1 base, and the junction held 4 bases outside the gene matches. CDR3 sequence (DNA): TGTGCCAGCAGCTTAGGCCTAGCGGGGGTATCCTACAATGAGCAGTTCTTC. This gives the protein CASSLGLAGVSYNEQFF.

The CDR3 spells CASSEAGHHIVYEQYF. The CDR3, as DNA: TGTGCCAGCAGTGAAGCCGGCCACCATATCGTCTACGAGCAGTACTTC. The chain couples TRBV6-1 to TRBJ2-7, with unresolved D. V was cut by 0 bases and J by 3 bases, with 15 bases left in between. Germline V lookup: CDR1 MNHNS, CDR2 SASEGT. The CDR3 spans 16 residues.

The chain carries TRBV27 and TRBJ2-3; 11 bases agree with TRBD2. CDR3 length: 17 residues. The germline V gene encodes CDR1 MNHEY and CDR2 SMNVEV (reference sequence). V was clipped by 1 base and J by 4 bases; unmatched bases: 7. In nucleotides, the CDR3 is TGTGCCAGCAGTTTATTTCCTACTAGCGGGGGTTCAGATACGCAGTATTTT. It is translated as CASSLFPTSGGSDTQYF.

The chain has TRBV6-5 and TRBJ1-5, with 8 bases aligning to TRBD1. Per the germline V gene, CDR1 is MNHEY and CDR2 is SVGAGI. The CDR3 spans 14 residues. V dropped 6 bases and J dropped 6; count of bases not matched to a gene: 7. CDR3 amino acids: CASSNRGYGQPQHF. Here the CDR3 DNA reads TGTGCCAGCAGCAACAGGGGGTACGGTCAGCCCCAGCATTTT.

The chain employs TRBV13 and TRBJ2-3; weak D call: TRBD2 (6 bases). V was cut by 2 bases and J by 3 bases, with 15 bases left in between. The CDR3 has 16 residues. The germline V gene encodes CDR1 PRHDT and CDR2 FYEKMQ (reference sequence). CDR3 in DNA: TGTGCCAGCAGCTTATCGGGACTCCAGATTACAGATACGCAGTATTTT. It is translated as CASSLSGLQITDTQYF.

The V and J genes are TRBV6-1 and TRBJ2-7; tentative D call: TRBD2 (6 bases). V lost 7 bases, J lost 6 bases, and 13 bases lay in between. The germline V gene has CDR1 MNHNS and CDR2 SASEGT. The CDR3 sequence is 12 residues long. The DNA for the CDR3 is TGTGCCAGCATCGACGGGACTGCCGAGCAGTACTTC. Protein product: CASIDGTAEQYF.

The J gene is TRBJ2-2, the V gene TRBV7-6; a possible D gene is TRBD2 (6 bases). Trimming took off 3 bases at V and 7 bases at J, with 15 bases between the two ends. This CDR3 is built from 15 residues. Germline CDR1 and CDR2: SGHVS and FNYEAQ. CDR3 nucleotides: TGTGCCAGCAGCTTCGATCCCGGGGGACTCGGGGAGCTGTTTTTT. Translating it yields CASSFDPGGLGELFF.

This chain connects TRBV4-2 to TRBJ1-2; D is undetermined. V was trimmed by 1 base and J by 4 bases, leaving 10 bases between them. The CDR3 has 14 amino acids. CDR1 is LGHNA and CDR2 is YNFKEQ in the germline V gene. The CDR3 is CASSQGLAPYGYTF. The CDR3, as DNA: TGTGCCAGCAGCCAAGGACTGGCCCCCTATGGCTACACCTTC.

The gene calls are TRBV7-2 and TRBJ2-1, with TRBD1 identical over 8 bases. Germline CDR1 SGHTA, CDR2 FQGNSA. Losses at the gene ends were 5 bases for V and 3 bases for J; bases not matched to a gene: 6. The CDR3 contains 15 residues. This CDR3 is CASSQATGVYNEQFF. The CDR3 nucleotides are TGTGCCAGCAGCCAAGCGACAGGGGTCTACAATGAGCAGTTCTTC.

This chain links TRBV15 with TRBJ2-1; 10 bases match TRBD2. The CDR3 contains 17 residues. J gave up 8 bases and V 2 bases, and 12 bases lay outside the gene matches. From germline, CDR1 is LNHNV and CDR2 YYDKDF (reference sequence). CDR3: CATSRLPAGTSVDEQFF. The CDR3 DNA is TGTGCCACCAGCAGATTACCAGCCGGGACTAGCGTCGATGAGCAGTTCTTC.

V gene TRBV6-5 combines with J gene TRBJ1-2; D gene unclear. The CDR3 runs 13 residues. Trimming pared 4 bases from V and 3 bases from J, leaving 9 bases between. The V gene's germline CDR1 is MNHEY and CDR2 SVGAGI. In DNA, the CDR3 is TGTGCCAGCAGTTCCCCCCCGGACTATGGCTACACCTTC. It yields the protein CASSSPPDYGYTF.

The chain is built from TRBV6-5 and TRBJ1-1; weak D call: TRBD1 (6 bases). This CDR3 has 13 residues. The V gene lost 7 bases and the J gene lost 1 base, with 10 bases spanning the gap. Germline V CDR1 and CDR2: MNHEY, SVGAGI. The CDR3 is CASTMTGNTEAFF. In DNA form, the CDR3 reads TGTGCCAGCACCATGACAGGGAACACTGAAGCTTTCTTT.

The rearrangement links TRBV13 to TRBJ2-3; 9 positions agree with TRBD2. CDR3 length: 16 residues. Germline V gene data show CDR1 as PRHDT and CDR2 as FYEKMQ (reference sequence). Trimming removed 5 bases from V and 1 base from J; junction bases left unmatched: 7. The CDR3 nucleotides read TGTGCCAGCAGCCATCTAGCGGGGAGCGGCACAGATACGCAGTATTTT. Residues: CASSHLAGSGTDTQYF.

The chain couples TRBV7-9 to TRBJ2-3; 9 positions agree with TRBD1. Germline loops: CDR1 SEHNR, CDR2 FQNEAQ (reference sequence). V shed 4 bases, J shed 4 bases, and the junction held 6 bases outside the gene matches. The CDR3 is 15 amino acids. CDR3 protein: CASSYIDRGADTQYF. DNA for the CDR3: TGTGCCAGCAGCTATATAGACAGGGGGGCAGATACGCAGTATTTT. The full variable domain, completed using reference TRBV7-9 and TRBJ2-3, is DTGVSQNPRHKITKRGQNVTFRCDPISEHNRLYWYRQTLGQGPEFLTYFQNEAQLEKSRLLSDRFSAERPKGSFSTLEIQRTEQGDSAMYLCASSYIDRGADTQYFGPGTRLTVL.

There are a few counts of this clone. The rearrangement links TRBV7-9 to TRBJ1-4; 7 bases align to TRBD1. Germline CDR1 SEHNR, CDR2 FQNEAQ (reference sequence). CDR3 size: 15 residues. After removal of 4 bases from V and 6 bases from J, the junction contained 8 bases not matched to a gene. The CDR3: CASSYPLGTDEKLFF. The CDR3 DNA is TGTGCCAGCAGCTATCCCTTAGGGACAGATGAAAAACTGTTTTTT. Together with reference TRBV7-9 and TRBJ1-4, the CDR3 gives the full variable domain: DTGVSQNPRHKITKRGQNVTFRCDPISEHNRLYWYRQTLGQGPEFLTYFQNEAQLEKSRLLSDRFSAERPKGSFSTLEIQRTEQGDSAMYLCASSYPLGTDEKLFFGSGTQLSVL.

The sample holds a few counts of this clone. The rearrangement joins TRBV18 to TRBJ2-7; D perhaps matches TRBD2 (5 bases). The V end was cut by 2 bases, the J end by 5 bases, with 16 bases between. This CDR3 contains 15 residues. Germline values: CDR1 KGHSH, CDR2 LQKENI. CDR3 bases: TGTGCCAGCTCACCAGACCAGCCCGCCGGGGACGAGCAGTACTTC. It translates to CASSPDQPAGDEQYF.

This clone is labeled hyperexpanded. The V gene is TRBV7-6, the J gene TRBJ1-2, with D perhaps matching TRBD1 (5 bases). Germline CDR1 reads SGHVS; CDR2 reads FNYEAQ. The V end lost 6 bases, the J end lost 4 bases, and 21 bases lay between the germline ends. There are 16 residues in the CDR3. DNA of the CDR3: TGTGCCAGCAGTTCTATGATTGCGGGGGTTCCCTATGGCTACACCTTC. Translating gives CASSSMIAGVPYGYTF.

The chain employs TRBV19 and TRBJ2-7, with 7 bases matching TRBD2. The CDR3 totals 11 residues. Trimming cost V 9 bases and J 5 bases; bases outside gene matches: 4. The germline V gene encodes CDR1 LNHDA and CDR2 SQIVND (reference sequence). The CDR3 region is CASGLVHEQYF. As DNA, the CDR3 is TGTGCCAGCGGACTAGTCCACGAGCAGTACTTC.

The V call is TRBV19, the J call TRBJ1-3, with a possible D match to TRBD1 (6 bases). Germline values: CDR1 LNHDA, CDR2 SQIVND (reference sequence). Deletions cut 7 bases from V and 3 bases from J, with 13 bases between. CDR3 length equals 14 residues. This CDR3 reads CASTKRGDGNTIYF. DNA for the CDR3: TGTGCCAGTACCAAGAGGGGGGATGGAAACACCATATATTTT.

As DNA, the CDR3 is TGCAGCGTTGTATATGGGCCAGATGAAAAACTGTTTTTT. It yields the protein CSVVYGPDEKLFF. The gene calls are TRBV29-1 and TRBJ1-4; D not resolved. Germline V gene lookup returns CDR1 SQVTM and CDR2 ANQGSEA. V lost 4 bases and J lost 6, with 12 bases in between. The CDR3 has 13 amino acids.

This clone has more than one count but fewer than ten. This chain joins TRBV2 and TRBJ2-7; 8 bases align to TRBD1. V shed 7 bases, J shed 3 bases, and the junction held 5 bases outside the gene matches. CDR1 is SNHLY and CDR2 is FYNNEI in the germline V gene. The CDR3 is made up of 13 amino acids. The CDR3 region is CASTGQANYEQYF. The CDR3 region has the DNA TGTGCCAGCACGGGACAGGCCAACTACGAGCAGTACTTC. Full variable domain (outside the CDR3, taken from reference TRBV2 and TRBJ2-7): EPEVTQTPSHQVTQMGQEVILRCVPISNHLYFYWYRQILGQKVEFLVSFYNNEISEKSEIFDDQFSVERPDGSNFTLKIRSTKLEDSAMYFCASTGQANYEQYFGPGTRLTVT.

This clone appeared a single time. The rearrangement uses TRBV7-6 and TRBJ2-1, with D maybe TRBD2 (6 bases). The CDR3 runs to 16 residues. Germline CDR1 and CDR2: SGHVS and FNYEAQ. V was pared by 2 bases and J by 3 bases, with 14 bases between. In DNA, the CDR3 is TGTGCCAGCAGCTTATTTTCGGGAGATGGCTACAATGAGCAGTTCTTC. Its protein product is CASSLFSGDGYNEQFF.

The chain joins TRBV14 to TRBJ2-3; D gene uncertain. CDR1 and CDR2 (germline): SGHDN, FVKESK. V was clipped by 0 bases and J by 0 bases, with 10 bases between them. The CDR3 spans 16 residues. The chain's CDR3 is CASSQEGFSSTDTQYF. CDR3 nucleotides: TGTGCCAGCAGCCAAGAGGGGTTTTCTAGCACAGATACGCAGTATTTT. The entire variable domain, with the rest obtained from reference TRBV14 and TRBJ2-3, is as follows: EAGVTQFPSHSVIEKGQTVTLRCDPISGHDNLYWYRRVMGKEIKFLLHFVKESKQDESGMPNNRFLAERTGGTYSTLKVQPAELEDSGVYFCASSQEGFSSTDTQYFGPGTRLTVL.

The chain is built from TRBV9 and TRBJ1-1, with a weak D call TRBD1 (5 bases). Trimming shortened V by 4 bases and J by 7 bases, and 20 bases separated the two germline ends. CDR1 SGDLS and CDR2 YYNGEE come from the germline V gene. The CDR3 length is 15 residues. The CDR3 DNA sequence: TGTGCCAGCAGCAGCCTGGACAAGCATGGGATTGAAGCTTTCTTT. Amino acid sequence: CASSSLDKHGIEAFF.

This clone was observed once. This chain uses TRBV2 with TRBJ1-5; maybe TRBD1 (5 bases). CDR1 and CDR2 from the germline V gene are SNHLY and FYNNEI. This CDR3 comprises 15 residues. Between the trimmed V and J ends, which lost 2 bases and 1 base, there was a span of 9 bases. The CDR3: CASSELPGSNQPQHF. CDR3 DNA sequence: TGTGCCAGCAGTGAACTTCCAGGGAGCAATCAGCCCCAGCATTTT.

The chain employs TRBV27 and TRBJ1-2, with D maybe TRBD1 (5 bases). Trimming left V 8 bases short and J 7 bases short, with 14 bases between. Germline values: CDR1 MNHEY, CDR2 SMNVEV (reference sequence). The CDR3 extends over 12 amino acids. In DNA form, the CDR3 reads TGTGCCAGCTCAGGGTTGGGACGTGGCTACACCTTC. Translating gives CASSGLGRGYTF.